This TCR beta chain was found in a study of cytotoxic CD8 clonotypes in ibrutinib-treated CLL. Study in general: With a range of 6 to 36, the median treatment time before response samples were taken was about twelve months.

The method was immunoSEQ multiplex PCR; TCRdb's version includes in-frame clones alone and lacks a portion of them. The sample yields approximately 300,000 clones, around four fifths seen once. The CDR3 is 15 residues long. V gave up 5 bases and J gave up 4 bases, with 15 bases separating them. CDR1 is LNHDA and CDR2 is SQIVND in the germline V gene (reference sequence). The sequences come from PBMCs, collected before ibrutinib treatment. This clonotype originated in a human donor with chronic lymphocytic leukemia. The gene calls are TRBV19 and TRBJ1-5, with D tentatively TRBD1 (6 bases). The CDR3 protein is CASSVSGQGNQPQHF. The DNA for the CDR3 is TGTGCCAGTAGTGTTTCTGGGCAGGGGAATCAGCCCCAGCATTTT.